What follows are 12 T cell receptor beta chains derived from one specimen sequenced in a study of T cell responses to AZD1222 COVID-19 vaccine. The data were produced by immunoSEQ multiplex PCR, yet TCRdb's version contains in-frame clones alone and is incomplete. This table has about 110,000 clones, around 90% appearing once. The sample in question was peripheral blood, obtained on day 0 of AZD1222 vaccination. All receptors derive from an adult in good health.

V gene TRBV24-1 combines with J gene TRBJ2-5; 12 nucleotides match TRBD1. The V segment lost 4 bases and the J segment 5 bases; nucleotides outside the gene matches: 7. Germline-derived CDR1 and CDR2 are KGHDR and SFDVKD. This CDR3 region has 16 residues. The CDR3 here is CATSEPGTGGGETQYF. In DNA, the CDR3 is TGTGCCACCAGTGAACCTGGGACAGGGGGCGGCGAGACCCAGTACTTC.

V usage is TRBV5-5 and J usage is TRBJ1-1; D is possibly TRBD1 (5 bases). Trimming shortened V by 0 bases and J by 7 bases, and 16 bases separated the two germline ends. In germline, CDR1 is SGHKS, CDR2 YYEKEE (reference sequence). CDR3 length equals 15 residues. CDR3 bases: TGTGCCAGCAGCTTGGTGCCCTCAGGGAGGGGTGAAGCTTTCTTT. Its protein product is CASSLVPSGRGEAFF.

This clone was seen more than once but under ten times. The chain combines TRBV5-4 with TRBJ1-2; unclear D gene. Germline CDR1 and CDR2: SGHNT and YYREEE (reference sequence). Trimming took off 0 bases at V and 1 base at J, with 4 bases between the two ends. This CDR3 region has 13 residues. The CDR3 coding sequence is TGTGCCAGCAGCTTGGACAGTAACTATGGCTACACCTTC. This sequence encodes CASSLDSNYGYTF.

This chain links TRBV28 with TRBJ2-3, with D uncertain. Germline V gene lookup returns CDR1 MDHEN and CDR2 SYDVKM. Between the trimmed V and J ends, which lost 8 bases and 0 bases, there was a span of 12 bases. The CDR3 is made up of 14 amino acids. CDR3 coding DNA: TGTGCCAGCCCCCCCAGACATAGCACAGATACGCAGTATTTT. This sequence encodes CASPPRHSTDTQYF.

The CDR3 here is CASSGDSYGYTF. CDR3 nucleotides: TGTGCCAGTAGTGGGGACTCCTATGGCTACACCTTC. The V and J genes are TRBV19 and TRBJ1-2, with D possibly TRBD1 on 5 matching bases. Germline loops: CDR1 LNHDA, CDR2 SQIVND (reference sequence). This CDR3 spans 12 amino acids. V dropped 5 bases and J dropped 4 bases, with 8 bases sitting between them.

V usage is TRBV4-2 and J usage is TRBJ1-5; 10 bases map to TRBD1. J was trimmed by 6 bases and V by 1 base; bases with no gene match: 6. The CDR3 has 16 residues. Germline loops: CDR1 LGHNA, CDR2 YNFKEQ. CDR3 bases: TGTGCCAGCAGCCAAGCCGCGGGACAGGGGAGTCAGCCCCAGCATTTT. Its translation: CASSQAAGQGSQPQHF.

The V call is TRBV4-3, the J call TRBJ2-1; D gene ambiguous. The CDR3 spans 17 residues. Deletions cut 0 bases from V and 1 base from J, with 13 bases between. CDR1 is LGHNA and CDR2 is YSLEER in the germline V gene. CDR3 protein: CASSQDLGGGSYNEQFF. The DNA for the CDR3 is TGCGCCAGCAGCCAAGATCTTGGCGGTGGATCCTACAATGAGCAGTTCTTC.

Written as DNA, the CDR3 is TGTGCCAGTAGTAGAGGAACGTCGCTGGCCTACAATGAGCAGTTCTTC. Amino acids: CASSRGTSLAYNEQFF. The V and J genes are TRBV19 and TRBJ2-1; D is uncertain. This CDR3 contains 16 residues. V shed 4 bases and J shed 2 bases, with 15 bases lying between them. Germline assignment: CDR1 LNHDA and CDR2 SQIVND (reference sequence).

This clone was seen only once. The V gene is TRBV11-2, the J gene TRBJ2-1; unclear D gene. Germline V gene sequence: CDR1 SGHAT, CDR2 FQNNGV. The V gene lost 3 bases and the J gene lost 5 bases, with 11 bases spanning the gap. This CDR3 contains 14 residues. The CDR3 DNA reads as TGTGCCAGCAGCTTGCGGACGGTAGACAATGAGCAGTTCTTC. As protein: CASSLRTVDNEQFF.

The CDR3 DNA sequence: TGTGCCAGCAGTTTATTAGGGACTAGTAGCACAGATACGCAGTATTTT. Residues: CASSLLGTSSTDTQYF. The chain joins TRBV27 to TRBJ2-3, with TRBD2 matching over 8 bases. The CDR3 length is 16 residues. Germline V gene lookup returns CDR1 MNHEY and CDR2 SMNVEV (reference sequence). The trim removed 1 base at V and 0 bases at J, leaving 3 bases unmatched.

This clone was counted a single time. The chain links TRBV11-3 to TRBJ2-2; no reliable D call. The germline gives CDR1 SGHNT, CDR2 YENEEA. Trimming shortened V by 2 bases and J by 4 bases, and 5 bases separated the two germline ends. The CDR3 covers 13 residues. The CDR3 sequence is CASSLTLTGELFF. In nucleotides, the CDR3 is TGTGCCAGCAGCTTAACGCTCACCGGGGAGCTGTTTTTT.

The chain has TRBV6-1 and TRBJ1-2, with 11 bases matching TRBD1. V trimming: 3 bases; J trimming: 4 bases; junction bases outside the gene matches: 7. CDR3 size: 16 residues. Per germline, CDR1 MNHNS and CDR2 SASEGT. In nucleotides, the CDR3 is TGTGCCAGCAGTGAGTTGGGACAGGGGGGCATCTATGGCTACACCTTC. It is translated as CASSELGQGGIYGYTF.